Each of the 8 T cell receptor beta chains below was sequenced from the same sample in a study of blood T cells in healthy people across ages. PCR was performed a second time for 7 to 11 cycles using a sample-barcoded 5' primer and a J-beta primer mix. One entry per CDR3 protein results from TCRdb running MiXCR on the 5' RACE reads. This table holds about 640,000 distinct CDR3 sequences, 58% found once. The sequenced sample consisted of blood. Source of these receptors: a man in his 60s in good health.

This sequence joins TRBV5-4 and TRBJ2-2, with 10 bases matching TRBD1. From germline, CDR1 is SGHNT and CDR2 YYREEE (reference sequence). Trimming at V came to 2 bases and at J to 6 bases, leaving 1 base not matched to a gene. The CDR3 totals 14 residues. CDR3 bases: TGTGCCAGCAGCTTCGGGACAGGGGCCGGGGAGCTGTTTTTT. Translation: CASSFGTGAGELFF.

V and J are TRBV10-2 and TRBJ2-5; the match to TRBD1 covers 8 bases. The CDR3 consists of 15 residues. Germline CDR1 reads WSHSY; CDR2 reads SAAADI. V was pared by 2 bases and J by 4 bases, with 6 bases of the junction left unmatched. CDR3 region: CASSEGQGIPETQYF. For the CDR3, the DNA is TGCGCCAGCAGTGAGGGACAGGGAATTCCAGAGACCCAGTACTTC.

The chain has TRBV25-1 and TRBJ2-5; maybe TRBD2 (5 bases). V was shortened by 7 bases and J by 5 bases, with 14 bases between the two germline ends. The germline V gene has CDR1 MGHDK and CDR2 SYGVNS. The CDR3 covers 13 residues. The CDR3 DNA reads TGTGCCAGCAAGGCGGGCGCAAGCGAGACCCAGTACTTC. This translates into CASKAGASETQYF.

This clonotype was observed a handful of times. The genes are TRBV15 and TRBJ1-2, with D unresolved. Trimming took 0 bases from V and 5 from J, leaving 13 bases between them. The CDR3 runs 15 residues. Looked up from germline, CDR1 is LNHNV and CDR2 is YYDKDF (reference sequence). This CDR3 reads CATSRDGGKGYGYTF. The CDR3 DNA sequence: TGTGCCACCAGCAGAGATGGCGGGAAAGGGTATGGCTACACCTTC.

The chain carries TRBV27 and TRBJ2-1; the match to TRBD1 covers 7 bases. Germline V gene data show CDR1 as MNHEY and CDR2 as SMNVEV (reference sequence). The CDR3 is made up of 14 amino acids. V was pared by 5 bases and J by 8 bases, with 9 bases of the junction left unmatched. CDR3 bases: TGTGCCAGCAGTCAACAGGGGAACTGGGATGAGCAGTTCTTC. This sequence encodes CASSQQGNWDEQFF.

The chain is built from TRBV6-2 or TRBV6-3 and TRBJ2-1; unclear D gene. CDR3 length: 15 amino acids. In germline, CDR1 is MNHEY, CDR2 SVGEGT. V was trimmed by 2 bases and J by 3 bases, leaving 11 bases between them. CDR3 DNA sequence: TGTGCCAGCAGTTACCAGGCGCTAATCTACAATGAGCAGTTCTTC. It is translated as CASSYQALIYNEQFF.

The V and J genes are TRBV7-6 and TRBJ2-5; D gene uncertain. Between the trimmed V and J ends, which lost 5 bases and 5 bases, there was a span of 18 bases. Germline values: CDR1 SGHVS, CDR2 FNYEAQ. This CDR3 has 15 amino acids. CDR3 DNA: TGTGCCAGCAGCCCCCGAGGATTCCTGGGGGAGACCCAGTACTTC. Amino acid sequence: CASSPRGFLGETQYF.

The table lists this clonotype with a few counts. The chain carries TRBV4-2 and TRBJ1-2; D gene uncertain. The CDR3 is 16 residues long. Trimming cost V 2 bases and J 4 bases, with 17 bases left between them. CDR1 is LGHNA, CDR2 YNFKEQ, per germline. In DNA form, the CDR3 reads TGTGCCAGCAGCCAACTCTCGGAGGGTATAGCCTATGGCTACACCTTC. Protein sequence: CASSQLSEGIAYGYTF.